These 10 T cell receptor beta chains share one sample of origin, sequenced in a study of PD-1 blockade in mismatch repair-deficient tumors. Sequencing was performed with immunoSEQ multiplex PCR; in TCRdb, only in-frame clones are kept and a portion is missing. The sample yields approximately 130,000 clones, approximately 90% seen once. The source was peripheral blood, collected 44 weeks after starting pembrolizumab. The receptors stem from an adult with mismatch repair-deficient cancer.

For the CDR3, the DNA is TGTGCCAGCAGTTCTCGCGTAAGATCCTACAATGAGCAGTTCTTC. Translation: CASSSRVRSYNEQFF. The chain carries TRBV27 and TRBJ2-1; D is unclear. The CDR3 contains 15 residues. Per the germline V gene, CDR1 is MNHEY and CDR2 is SMNVEV (reference sequence). Trimming left V 4 bases short and J 1 base short, with 11 bases between.

The J gene is TRBJ2-1, the V gene TRBV11-3; D gene uncertain. Trimming left V 3 bases short and J 8 bases short, with 14 bases between. The CDR3 extends over 14 amino acids. Germline CDR1 and CDR2: SGHNT and YENEEA. CDR3 protein: CASSLGRSVDEQFF. CDR3 nucleotides: TGTGCCAGCAGCTTGGGCCGCAGCGTCGATGAGCAGTTCTTC.

The chain links TRBV4-1 to TRBJ2-2; TRBD2 agrees at 8 bases. Trimming removed 4 bases from V and 5 bases from J; junction bases left unmatched: 6. Germline CDR1 and CDR2: MGHRA and YSYEKL. CDR3 size: 15 residues. The CDR3: CASSLSGTSTGELFF. The CDR3 DNA reads TGCGCCAGCAGCCTCAGCGGGACTAGTACCGGGGAGCTGTTTTTT.

Points on this clone: Other DNA sequences in the same sample also yield this CDR3. This chain joins TRBV7-9 and TRBJ2-3, with D hard to call. CDR3 length: 12 residues. The V and J ends lost 3 bases and 2 bases respectively, with 3 bases between them. CDR1 is SEHNR and CDR2 is FQNEAQ in the germline V gene (reference sequence). For the CDR3, the DNA is TGTGCCAGCAGCTTCTCCACAGATACGCAGTATTTT. This gives the protein CASSFSTDTQYF.

The V and J genes are TRBV14 and TRBJ2-5; D remains unclear. V was shortened by 4 bases and J by 7 bases, with 16 bases between the two germline ends. Germline V CDR1 and CDR2: SGHDN, FVKESK. The CDR3 length is 14 residues. The CDR3 region is CASSPPFSPWTQYF. In nucleotides, the CDR3 is TGTGCCAGCAGCCCACCTTTTTCGCCGTGGACCCAGTACTTC.

This rearrangement joins TRBV2 to TRBJ1-2; 8 bases agree with TRBD1. J was trimmed by 1 base and V by 6 bases; bases with no gene match: 4. The CDR3 is made up of 14 amino acids. CDR1 is SNHLY, CDR2 FYNNEI, per germline. CDR3 nucleotides: TGTGCCAGCAGAGGGACAGGCGTTAACTATGGCTACACCTTC. Protein: CASRGTGVNYGYTF.

The chain is built from TRBV7-9 and TRBJ2-1, with D perhaps TRBD2 (5 bases). V dropped 5 bases and J dropped 7 bases, with 24 bases sitting between them. Germline V gives CDR1 SEHNR, CDR2 FQNEAQ (reference sequence). This CDR3 is built from 17 residues. The chain's CDR3 is CASSPLDVTPRGNEQFF. In nucleotides, the CDR3 is TGTGCCAGCAGCCCCCTTGACGTCACCCCCCGAGGGAATGAGCAGTTCTTC.

J is TRBJ1-5 and V is TRBV19; D is unresolved. The V gene lost 3 bases and the J gene lost 4 bases, with 13 bases spanning the gap. The V gene's germline CDR1 is LNHDA and CDR2 SQIVND (reference sequence). The CDR3 sequence is 15 residues long. CDR3 region: CASSIRAGFNQPQHF. The CDR3 DNA is TGTGCCAGTAGTATTAGGGCAGGCTTTAATCAGCCCCAGCATTTT.

The chain links TRBV27 to TRBJ2-2; D is unresolved. The V end was cut by 8 bases, the J end by 7 bases, with 8 bases between. The CDR3 consists of 11 residues. Germline V gene data show CDR1 as MNHEY and CDR2 as SMNVEV (reference sequence). Written as DNA, the CDR3 is TGTGCCAGCGGCTATTACGGGGAGCTGTTTTTT. Translating it yields CASGYYGELFF.

V and J are TRBV6-5 and TRBJ2-7; the D gene is possibly TRBD1 (5 bases). Trimming shortened V by 0 bases and J by 3 bases, and 12 bases separated the two germline ends. The germline gives CDR1 MNHEY, CDR2 SVGAGI. This CDR3 is 15 amino acids long. DNA of the CDR3: TGTGCCAGCAGTTACTCGATTAATCAGGGCTACGAGCAGTACTTC. Translating it yields CASSYSINQGYEQYF.